This section outlines one TCR beta chain sequence together with its context. Per the original data handling: Nucleated cell counts were estimated from reference gene primer amplification. TCRdb keeps only in-frame clones here, not all; method: immunoSEQ multiplex PCR. The V and J calls and the clone size are those of that table, but D and trimming were determined from the DNA. The sample has 250,000 to 300,000 clones, roughly 90% seen once. The data are from a study of blood T cell repertoires in COVID-19. Whole-study context: Samples taken during acute and convalescent COVID-19 were collected in the United States, Italy and Spain.

This sequence was found in an older woman with acute or convalescent COVID-19. The material sequenced was peripheral blood.

The CDR3 is CASSSGTGGPYEQYF. The CDR3, as DNA: TGTGCCAGCAGTTCCGGGACAGGGGGCCCCTACGAGCAGTACTTC. V gene TRBV28 combines with J gene TRBJ2-7, with 12 bases that match TRBD1. The CDR3 loop spans 15 amino acids. Germline loops: CDR1 MDHEN, CDR2 SYDVKM. V dropped 4 bases and J dropped 2; count of bases not matched to a gene: 3.